This T cell receptor (beta chain) derives from a study of cytotoxic CD8 clonotypes in ibrutinib-treated CLL (dated by TCRdb to about 2021). Background for the entire study: In this cohort, more than 14 patients were treatment-naive and some 10 were relapsed/refractory, while some 18 had unmutated IGHV. Responses were partial in approximately 24 patients and complete in 2; after median around 66 months follow-up, about 14 stayed in remission and roughly twelve progressed. The response samples were drawn at a median of around eleven months into treatment, with a range of about 6 to 36 months. Samples averaged roughly 280,000 productive templates and some 96,000 productive rearrangements. Longitudinal samples were available for about 30% of the roughly 86 trial participants. Cryopreserved peripheral blood mononuclear cells were collected before treatment, at response, and at either disease progression or sustained remission. All remission and progressive disease samples were collected while patients were still receiving ibrutinib. What the study reported, not specific to this receptor: Public clonotypes were rare and either shrank or stayed stable during treatment, and the rise in clonality at ibrutinib response reflected expansion of private clonotypes. An increase in clonality was observed at ibrutinib response, with clonality remaining stable during sustained remission and falling back toward baseline at progression. Lymph node repertoires were not examined, and the timing of sampling was not matched between patients in sustained remission and those whose disease progressed. Baseline clonality exceeded that of age-matched healthy donors and correlated strongly with circulating CD8+ T-cell counts.

Concerning this clone: What antigen it recognizes has not been identified. Within one base of it there is no much larger clone, and no base qualities were kept.

On a MiSeq, deep resolution sequencing aimed for a depth between 1 in 1 million and 1 in 200,000 T cells, with each clonotype covered around 9.2x on average. TCR beta libraries were generated with the immunoSEQ hsTCRB Kit. On the authors' methods: Data were analyzed with ImmunoSEQ Data Assistant and ImmunoSEQ Analyzer, with V, D and J genes assigned per IMGT definitions. Clonality was computed as one minus normalized Shannon entropy of productive rearrangement frequencies, ranging from 0 to 1. Only overrepresented clonotypes making up at least 0.05% of the repertoire of each patient were included in the public clonotype analysis. Some twelve age-matched healthy donor repertoires from immuneACCESS were used as controls for clonality. Imported from immuneACCESS, the table was reduced by TCRdb to in-frame sequences with V and J called. These copies leave out some clones; in studies compared against another copy, an unresolved V gene accounts for under half, and the cause of the remainder is not known. From that table come the V and J calls and clone size; the DNA was used to work out D and trimming. The sample data list under 200,000 clones, and 70% to 85% of these were observed just once. Roughly 2% of the sample goes to the ten largest clones.

Reading from cysteine to phenylalanine, the CDR3 counts 14 amino acids. Of the read, only the CDR3 DNA is kept; its 42 bases are in frame from base 1. The germline V gene yields SQVTM for CDR1 and ANQGSEA for CDR2. Trimming at the junction amounts to 7 bases on V and 0 bases on J, and the germline ends lie 15 bases apart. The label giving this sample's time point can be read as: about eleven months on ibrutinib. For TCR beta library preparation, roughly 2.1 micrograms of genomic DNA was extracted from cryopreserved PBMCs. High-throughput TCR beta sequencing was performed on longitudinal blood samples from CLL patients receiving ibrutinib monotherapy. The patients were enrolled in a single-center, open-label phase 2 trial of ibrutinib monotherapy.

This chain is built from TRBV29-1 and TRBJ1-1, with the D gene uncertain. The material sequenced was PBMCs, taken after 12 months of ibrutinib treatment. This clonotype was sampled from a human donor with chronic lymphocytic leukemia. At the DNA level, the sequence is TGCAGCGCCTCGGTGTCTACGATGAACACTGAAGCTTTCTTT. Translation gives CSASVSTMNTEAFF. The reference TRBV29-1 and TRBJ1-1 proteins fill in what lies around the CDR3, so the full variable domain reads SAVISQKPSRDICQRGTSLTIQCQVDSQVTMMFWYRQQPGQSLTLIATANQGSEATYESGFVIDKFPISRPNLTFSTLTVSNMSPEDSSIYLCSASVSTMNTEAFFGQGTRLTVV.